The rows below give T cell receptor beta chains drawn from one sample of a study of cytomegalovirus exposure and HLA in healthy donors. Assay used: immunoSEQ multiplex PCR; TCRdb lists only in-frame clones, some missing. The table has 75,000 to 100,000 clones, around 82% seen once; the top ten hold around 3.5%. The sequenced material came from PBMCs. Receptors were obtained from a man aged 40-49 years in good health and CMV-seronegative. Both conserved end residues are part of each CDR3. Fields, in order: V gene, D gene, J gene, clone size, CDR3 DNA, CDR3 protein. D genes are given only for firm matches. Clone size is given for some rows only: seen once, a few or many times, or a class if the clone is expanded.

v_call: TRBV18; d_call: TRBD1; j_call: TRBJ2-7; clone_size: .; cdr3_nt: TGTGCCAGCTCAGCAACAGGGGATAACTCCTACGAGCAGTACTTC; cdr3_aa: CASSATGDNSYEQYF
v_call: TRBV6-1; d_call: TRBD2; j_call: TRBJ2-3; clone_size: medium-sized; cdr3_nt: TGTGCCAGCAGTGAGACTAGCGGGGGGGCAGATACGCAGTATTTT; cdr3_aa: CASSETSGGADTQYF
v_call: TRBV28; d_call: .; j_call: TRBJ2-4; clone_size: once; cdr3_nt: TGTGCCAGCAGTTTAATTTCACCGGGGGCCAAAAACATTCAGTACTTC; cdr3_aa: CASSLISPGAKNIQYF
v_call: TRBV5-6; d_call: TRBD1; j_call: TRBJ1-6; clone_size: .; cdr3_nt: TGTGCCAGCAGCTCCACGGACAGGCCCAGTAATTCACCCCTCCACTTT; cdr3_aa: CASSSTDRPSNSPLHF
v_call: TRBV5-6; d_call: .; j_call: TRBJ1-2; clone_size: .; cdr3_nt: TGTGCCAGCAGCTTGGACAGCTATGGCTACACCTTC; cdr3_aa: CASSLDSYGYTF
v_call: TRBV19; d_call: TRBD1; j_call: TRBJ2-6; clone_size: .; cdr3_nt: TGTGCCAGTAGTCCCCGGACAGGGGTTTCTGGGGCCAACGTCCTGACTTTC; cdr3_aa: CASSPRTGVSGANVLTF
v_call: TRBV30; d_call: TRBD1; j_call: TRBJ1-6; clone_size: .; cdr3_nt: TGTGCCTGGAGTGCGGGACAGGGGGCCTCACCCCTCCACTTT; cdr3_aa: CAWSAGQGASPLHF
v_call: TRBV7-2; d_call: .; j_call: TRBJ2-2; clone_size: once; cdr3_nt: TGTGCCAGCAGCTTGCGGGGTGGCACCGGGGAGCTGTTTTTT; cdr3_aa: CASSLRGGTGELFF
v_call: TRBV5-1; d_call: TRBD1; j_call: TRBJ1-6; clone_size: .; cdr3_nt: TGCGCCAGCAGCCAAGGGACAGGGGATAATTCACCCCTCCACTTT; cdr3_aa: CASSQGTGDNSPLHF
v_call: TRBV19; d_call: .; j_call: TRBJ2-3; clone_size: few; cdr3_nt: TGTGCCAGTAGTTTCGCCGGTATCACAGATACGCAGTATTTT; cdr3_aa: CASSFAGITDTQYF